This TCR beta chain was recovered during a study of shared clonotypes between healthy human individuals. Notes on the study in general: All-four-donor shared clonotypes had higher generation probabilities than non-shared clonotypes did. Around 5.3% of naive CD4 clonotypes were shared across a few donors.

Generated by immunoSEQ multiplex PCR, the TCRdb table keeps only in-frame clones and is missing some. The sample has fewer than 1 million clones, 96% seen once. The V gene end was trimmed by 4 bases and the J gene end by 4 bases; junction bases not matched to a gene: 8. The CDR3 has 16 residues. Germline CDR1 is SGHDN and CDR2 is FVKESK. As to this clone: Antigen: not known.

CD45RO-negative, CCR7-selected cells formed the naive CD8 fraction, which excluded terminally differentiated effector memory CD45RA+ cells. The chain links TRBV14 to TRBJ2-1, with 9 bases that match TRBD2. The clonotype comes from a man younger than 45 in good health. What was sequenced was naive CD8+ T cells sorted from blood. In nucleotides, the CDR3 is TGTGCCAGCAGCCCGATCGGGACTAGCATTTACAATGAGCAGTTCTTC. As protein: CASSPIGTSIYNEQFF.